Listed below are T cell receptor beta chains from one sample, sequenced in a study of blood T cell repertoires in COVID-19. Assay used: immunoSEQ multiplex PCR; TCRdb lists only in-frame clones, some missing. The sample comprises under 200,000 clones, approximately 87% of which are singletons, and approximately 11% rests with the top ten. What was sequenced was peripheral blood. These receptors originate from a woman aged 60 to 75 with COVID-19, enrolled during active disease. Both conserved end residues are part of each CDR3. A D gene is named only where the DNA matches it firmly. A clone size is listed for some rows: how often the clone was seen (once, few, many), or a class if it is expanded.

J gene,V gene,clone size,D gene,CDR3 DNA,CDR3 protein
TRBJ1-2,TRBV5-1,few,NA,TGCGCCAGCAGCTTGGCGATTTCGGTACGAGTTCAGGATGGCTACACCTTC,CASSLAISVRVQDGYTF
TRBJ2-1,TRBV5-1,NA,TRBD2,TGCGCCAGCTTCAAGGGGGGACTAGCGGGAGGACCAAGCTCCTACAATGAGCAGTTCTTC,CASFKGGLAGGPSSYNEQFF
TRBJ1-1,TRBV29-1,NA,NA,TGCAGCGTTGTTCGTTCGTCGAACACTGAAGCTTTCTTT,CSVVRSSNTEAFF
TRBJ1-1,TRBV6-5,NA,NA,TGTGCCAGCAATCACAAGAACACTGAAGCTTTCTTT,CASNHKNTEAFF
TRBJ2-7,TRBV27,NA,TRBD1,TGTGCCACCACCCCTAGGACAGGGAGCTCCTACGAGCAGTACTTC,CATTPRTGSSYEQYF
TRBJ2-5,TRBV18,NA,NA,TGTGCCAGCTCACCACAGGGGGTTCAAGAGACCCAGTACTTC,CASSPQGVQETQYF
TRBJ1-4,TRBV5-4,NA,NA,TGTGCCAGCAGCCGTAGAAAGGAAAAACTGTTTTTT,CASSRRKEKLFF
TRBJ2-5,TRBV5-1,NA,NA,TGCGCCAGCAGCGGGGGACACCTACAAGAGACCCAGTACTTC,CASSGGHLQETQYF
TRBJ2-1,TRBV7-9,NA,TRBD2,TGTGCCAGCAGCCCTGGGACTAGCGGGTTAAGAAGGTGGAATGAGCAGTTCTTC,CASSPGTSGLRRWNEQFF
TRBJ2-2,TRBV3-1/TRBV3-2,NA,NA,TGTGCCAGCAGCCAAGACTTCACCGGGGAGCTGTTTTTT,CASSQDFTGELFF
TRBJ1-3,TRBV11-3,NA,NA,TGTGCCAGCAGCTTAGGACAGCATAGTGGAAACACCATATATTTT,CASSLGQHSGNTIYF
TRBJ2-3,TRBV5-4,NA,TRBD1,TGTGCCAGCAGCTTGGTGGGACAGTGGCGCACAGATACGCAGTATTTT,CASSLVGQWRTDTQYF
TRBJ1-2,TRBV5-6,once,NA,NA,CASSLVAQGTITF
TRBJ1-1,TRBV6-5,NA,NA,TGTGCCGTCCGAAGGGCAGGGGAGAACACTGAAGCTTTCTTT,CAVRRAGENTEAFF
TRBJ2-2,TRBV30,NA,TRBD2,TGTGCCTGGAGCGTCCGACTAGCGGGAGATGCCGGGGAGCTGTTTTTT,CAWSVRLAGDAGELFF
TRBJ2-1,TRBV7-3,NA,TRBD2,TGTGCCAGCAGCTTAGGACTAGCGGCCTACAATGAGCAGTTCTTC,CASSLGLAAYNEQFF
TRBJ2-1,TRBV6-6,NA,NA,TGTGCCAGCACCCTAGACTGGTACAATGAGCAGTTCTTC,CASTLDWYNEQFF
TRBJ2-3,TRBV5-1,NA,TRBD2,TGCGCCAGCAGCTTGGCCGGGACTAGCGGGACCCCCACAGATACGCAGTATTTT,CASSLAGTSGTPTDTQYF
TRBJ2-7,TRBV3-1/TRBV3-2,NA,TRBD1,TGTGCCAGCAGCCTCCGACAGGGGACAAACTACGAGCAGTACTTC,CASSLRQGTNYEQYF
TRBJ1-4,TRBV16,NA,NA,TGTGCCAGCAGCCAATCTTGGAGGGGAAATGAAAAACTGTTTTTT,CASSQSWRGNEKLFF
TRBJ2-1,TRBV10-3,NA,TRBD2,TGTGCCATCAGGGGAGCGGGAGGGCAGGAGCAGTTCTTC,CAIRGAGGQEQFF
TRBJ1-1,TRBV7-9,NA,NA,TGTGCCAGCAGCTTCACAGGGACTGAAGCTTTCTTT,CASSFTGTEAFF
TRBJ2-5,TRBV5-6,NA,TRBD2,TGTGCCAGCAGCTTGGAGGGACTAGGGGAGACCCAGTACTTC,CASSLEGLGETQYF
TRBJ1-6,TRBV5-4,few,NA,TGTGCCAGCAGCCCCCCCGGTAGCTCACCCCTCCACTTT,CASSPPGSSPLHF
TRBJ1-5,TRBV19,NA,NA,TGTGCCAGCCAGGAGGGGTTTGGCAATCAGCCCCAGCATTTT,CASQEGFGNQPQHF
TRBJ2-2,TRBV7-2,NA,TRBD2,TGTGCCAGCAGCTTAGCGCGAAGCGGGAAGGGGGAGCTGTTTTTT,CASSLARSGKGELFF
TRBJ1-2,TRBV15,few,NA,TGTGCCACCAGCAGAGATGGAGGGCCTAACTATGGCTACACCTTC,CATSRDGGPNYGYTF